What follows are 10 T cell receptor beta chains derived from one specimen sequenced in a study of T-cell memory formation after mild COVID-19. In TCRdb, the 5' RACE reads were re-called with MiXCR into one record per CDR3 protein. The data show roughly 310,000 distinct CDR3 sequences, roughly 15% seen once. What was sequenced was PBMCs or a T cell subset sorted from them (not recorded which). Receptor source: a man aged 18 to 29 who had mild COVID-19 (a few samples of this study predate the infection). Cell type and time point are not known.

The chain combines TRBV20-1 with TRBJ1-5; D is unclear. Trimming removed 3 bases from V and 2 bases from J, with 14 bases in between. Per the germline V gene, CDR1 is DFQATT and CDR2 is SNEGSKA (reference sequence). The CDR3 spans 15 residues. CDR3 in amino acids: CSASPGVEGNQPQHF. Here the CDR3 DNA reads TGCAGTGCTAGCCCTGGGGTAGAGGGCAATCAGCCCCAGCATTTT.

Comment on this clonotype: In this CDR3 the conserved last residue, phenylalanine or tryptophan, is missing, so a read error is likely. The J gene is TRBJ2-7, the V gene TRBV4-2; D not certain. V lost 4 bases to trimming and J lost 1 base, with 8 bases between them. Germline V lookup: CDR1 LGHNA, CDR2 YNFKEQ. The CDR3 contains 13 residues. The CDR3 sequence is CASSRDSSYEQYL. DNA of the CDR3: TGTGCCAGCAGCCGCGACTCGTCCTACGAGCAGTACTTA.

This clonotype appeared a few times. The rearrangement uses TRBV5-1 and TRBJ1-1, with 7 positions matching TRBD1. The CDR3 covers 14 residues. Trimming cost V 5 bases and J 1 base; bases outside gene matches: 5. Germline-derived CDR1 and CDR2 are SGHRS and YFSETQ. The CDR3 DNA reads TGCGCCAGCAGATGGGACAGCTGGAACACTGAAGCTTTCTTT. Amino acids: CASRWDSWNTEAFF.

CDR3 region: CASSLALSGGYTEAFF. The CDR3 coding sequence is TGTGCCAGCAGCTTGGCCCTATCAGGAGGGTACACTGAAGCTTTCTTT. The V call is TRBV5-5, the J call TRBJ1-1; D call uncertain. V lost 0 bases and J 3 bases, leaving 15 bases between the germline ends. Germline V gene sequence: CDR1 SGHKS, CDR2 YYEKEE (reference sequence). This CDR3 has 16 amino acids.

V is TRBV24-1 and J is TRBJ2-7; D unresolved. CDR1 KGHDR and CDR2 SFDVKD come from the germline V gene. V shed 0 bases and J shed 9 bases, with 8 bases lying between them. The CDR3 is made up of 12 amino acids. DNA for the CDR3: TGTGCCACCAGTGATTTGTATGGGCGGCAGTACTTC. Its protein product is CATSDLYGRQYF.

This clonotype was found a few times. V usage is TRBV18 and J usage is TRBJ1-4; D perhaps matches TRBD1 (6 bases). The germline gives CDR1 KGHSH, CDR2 LQKENI. V lost 4 bases and J lost 5, with 14 bases in between. This CDR3 comprises 15 residues. CDR3 sequence: CASSLIQGPNEKLFF. CDR3 DNA: TGTGCCAGCTCACTGATTCAGGGGCCAAATGAAAAACTGTTTTTT.

This clonotype has just a few counts. This rearrangement joins TRBV18 to TRBJ1-3; D is unresolved. With 6 bases removed from V and 0 bases from J, the gap between germline ends came to 12 bases. Germline-derived CDR1 and CDR2 are KGHSH and LQKENI. The CDR3 has 15 residues. The CDR3 region is CASSRSYDSGNTIYF. The DNA of the CDR3 is TGTGCCAGCTCCCGCTCATACGACTCTGGAAACACCATATATTTT.

This clonotype was counted a few times. This CDR3 reads CSVVGVRGLNTEAFF. CDR3 nucleotides: TGCAGCGTTGTTGGCGTCAGGGGGTTGAACACTGAAGCTTTCTTT. The V and J genes are TRBV29-1 and TRBJ1-1, with 7 positions matching TRBD1. V lost 4 bases, J lost 0 bases, and 8 bases stayed unmatched. The CDR3 consists of 15 residues. CDR1 SQVTM and CDR2 ANQGSEA come from the germline V gene.

The chain links TRBV5-6 to TRBJ1-1; maybe TRBD1 (6 bases). The germline CDR1 and CDR2 sequences are SGHDT and YYEEEE. This CDR3 has 13 residues. V was cut by 2 bases and J by 4 bases, with 9 bases left in between. Here the CDR3 DNA reads TGTGCCAGCAGCTTAACAGGGCCCACTGAAGCTTTCTTT. This translates into CASSLTGPTEAFF.

This clonotype was seen a few times. The gene calls are TRBV20-1 and TRBJ1-6; D gene ambiguous. The CDR3 loop spans 16 amino acids. CDR1 is DFQATT, CDR2 SNEGSKA, per germline (reference sequence). V lost 1 base and J lost 6, with 16 bases in between. As DNA, the CDR3 is TGCAGTGCTAGAGCGGTTCAGGAACAGCTTAATTCACCCCTCCACTTT. Amino acid sequence: CSARAVQEQLNSPLHF.